This record covers a single TCR beta chain. What antigen it recognizes has not been identified. Nothing much larger sits one base from this clone, and base qualities are not available. This entry is derived from a study of blood T cells in healthy people across ages (dated by TCRdb to about 2015). Broadly, across the study: In model experiments, roughly one uniquely barcoded TCR beta cDNA molecule per two T cells was captured by template switching. Age-related changes in TCR beta repertoire diversity were measured in the study by deep sequencing normalized with unique cDNA molecular identifiers. Donors were grouped into four age groups: young (average roughly 17 years), middle-aged (roughly 38), aged (around 60) and long-lived (about 90). To avoid experimental bias, donors of different ages were randomly spread across the sequencing lanes. The study analyzed two additional independent replicas of 1 million unique cDNA reads from the same blood draw for two donors, one aged 18 to 30 and one aged 80 or older. Results the study describes overall, beyond this receptor: The percentage of naive T cells measured by flow cytometry correlated strongly with observed TCR beta diversity. The long-lived group showed more naive CD4+ T cells, fewer expanded clones and increased TCR diversity than the aged group, suggesting age selection. Because profiling used bulk unsorted PBMCs, naive and antigen-experienced compartments could not be compared conclusively. As age increased, observed TCR beta diversity per million T cells dropped in a roughly linear way, and a significant reduction was already evident by age 40. Total diversity estimates from one million sequenced T cells were considered lower bounds and underestimates. Donor CMV infection status was unknown, potentially confounding age-related changes in expanded clonotypes.

Counted from cysteine to phenylalanine, this CDR3 has 14 amino acids. Only CDR3 DNA is held: 42 bases, read in frame from base 1. V loses 3 bases of germline sequence and J loses 2 bases, and the interval between the two ends is 9 bases. As encoded in the germline V gene, CDR1 is SNHLY while CDR2 is FYNNEI. Systemically healthy Caucasian individuals from Russia, 39 in total and aged about 6 to 100 years, were included as donors. Each donor gave ten milliliters of peripheral blood, collected into EDTA-treated Vacutainer tubes. Ficoll-Paque density-gradient centrifugation was used to isolate PBMCs, with at least 6.5 million obtained per sample. Total RNA, at least 6 micrograms per sample, was extracted from PBMCs with Trizol reagent. The percentages of naive CD45RAhigh/CD27high T cells were determined by flow cytometry on a PBMC aliquot from every donor. Library preparation was by 5' RACE. Reads for this sample came from an Illumina HiSeq 2500. A second PCR of roughly 7 to 12 cycles was performed with a sample-barcoded 5' primer and a J-beta primer mix. A unique molecular identifier was introduced onto each TCR beta cDNA molecule by a template-switch 5' adaptor carrying 12 random nucleotides. At least 3 million CDR3-containing paired-end reads were obtained from each sample. The Mint cDNA synthesis kit, primed by a TRBC-specific oligonucleotide, was used to synthesize first-strand cDNA from all RNA. Following uracil-DNA glycosylase treatment, a first 18-cycle PCR with universal primers M1SS and BC2_uni_R was performed on all cDNA. On the authors' methods: For normalization, 1 million high-quality reads, each with a distinct molecular identifier, were randomly selected from each sample. Reads with shared molecular identifiers were discarded instead of being binned into consensus sequences. MiTCR, run with a Q25 quality threshold and the strictest error-elimination algorithm, handled CDR3 identification, clonotype clustering and error correction. Lower-bound total TCR beta diversity was estimated with a nonparametric unseen species model using Euler transformation. The raw public reads went through TCRdb reprocessing: fastp at Q25, MiXCR clone calling, in-frame beta chains kept. Entries are consolidated by CDR3 protein sequence, retaining the most common genes and DNA. It is TCRdb's table, rather than the study itself, that gives the V and J calls and clone size. The sample profile shows hundreds of thousands of distinct CDR3 sequences; around 49% of them were found once. The ten largest clones add up to about 32% of the sample.

The sample was blood. Recombination connected TRBV2 to TRBJ2-3, with an unclear D gene assignment. The clonotype originates from a woman in her sixties or seventies in good health. The DNA sequence is as follows: TGTGCCAGCAGTGACCCTTCATTCACAGATACGCAGTATTTT. Translated, this gives CASSDPSFTDTQYF.